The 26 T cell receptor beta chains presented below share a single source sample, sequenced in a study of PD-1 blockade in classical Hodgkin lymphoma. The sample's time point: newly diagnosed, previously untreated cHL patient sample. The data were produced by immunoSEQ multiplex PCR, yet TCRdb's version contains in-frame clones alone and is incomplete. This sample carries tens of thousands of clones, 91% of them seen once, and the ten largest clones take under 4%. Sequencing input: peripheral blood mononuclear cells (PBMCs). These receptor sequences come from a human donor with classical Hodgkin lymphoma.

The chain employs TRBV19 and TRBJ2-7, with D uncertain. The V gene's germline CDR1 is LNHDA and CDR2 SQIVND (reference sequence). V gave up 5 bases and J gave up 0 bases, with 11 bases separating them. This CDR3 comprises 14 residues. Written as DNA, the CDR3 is TGTGCCAGTAGTCTTGGTACGAGCTCCTACGAGCAGTACTTC. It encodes CASSLGTSSYEQYF.

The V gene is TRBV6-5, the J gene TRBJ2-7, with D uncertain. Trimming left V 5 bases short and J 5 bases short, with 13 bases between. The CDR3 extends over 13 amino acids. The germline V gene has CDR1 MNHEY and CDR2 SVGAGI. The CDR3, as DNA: TGTGCCAGCAGTGTTCGGGTTACGAACGAGCAGTACTTC. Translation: CASSVRVTNEQYF.

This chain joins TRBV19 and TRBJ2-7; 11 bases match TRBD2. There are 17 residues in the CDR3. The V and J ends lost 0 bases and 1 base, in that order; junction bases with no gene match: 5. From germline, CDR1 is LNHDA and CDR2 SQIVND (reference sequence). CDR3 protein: CASSIDSGRAGSYEQYF. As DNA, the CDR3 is TGTGCCAGTAGTATAGATAGCGGGAGGGCCGGATCCTACGAGCAGTACTTC. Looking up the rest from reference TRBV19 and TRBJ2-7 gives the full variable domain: DGGITQSPKYLFRKEGQNVTLSCEQNLNHDAMYWYRQDPGQGLRLIYYSQIVNDFQKGDIAEGYSVSREKKESFPLTVTSAQKNPTAFYLCASSIDSGRAGSYEQYFGPGTRLTVT.

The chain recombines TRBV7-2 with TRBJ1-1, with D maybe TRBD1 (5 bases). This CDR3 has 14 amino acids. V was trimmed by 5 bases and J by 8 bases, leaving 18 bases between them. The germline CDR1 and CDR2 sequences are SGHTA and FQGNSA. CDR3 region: CASSAPGRVQEAFF. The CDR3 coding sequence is TGTGCCAGCAGCGCACCGGGACGGGTCCAGGAAGCTTTCTTT.

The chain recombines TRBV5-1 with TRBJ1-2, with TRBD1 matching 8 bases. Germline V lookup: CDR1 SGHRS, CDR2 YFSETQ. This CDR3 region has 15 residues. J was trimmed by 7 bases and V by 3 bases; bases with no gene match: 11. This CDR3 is CASSSQGADDSGYTF. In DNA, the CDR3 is TGCGCCAGCAGCTCCCAGGGGGCTGATGATTCTGGCTACACCTTC.

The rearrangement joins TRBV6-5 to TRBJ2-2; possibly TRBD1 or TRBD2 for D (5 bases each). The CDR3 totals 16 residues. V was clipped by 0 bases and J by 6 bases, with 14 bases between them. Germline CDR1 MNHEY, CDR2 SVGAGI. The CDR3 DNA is TGTGCCAGCAGTTACTCGGTGGGACGAGCAGCCGGGGAGCTGTTTTTT. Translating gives CASSYSVGRAAGELFF.

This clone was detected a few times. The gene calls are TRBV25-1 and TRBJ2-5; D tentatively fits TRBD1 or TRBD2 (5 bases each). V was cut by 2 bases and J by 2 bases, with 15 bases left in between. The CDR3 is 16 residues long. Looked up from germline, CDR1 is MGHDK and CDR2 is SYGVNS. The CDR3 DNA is TGTGCCAGCAGTGAACCCAGGGAGCGCCTACAAGAGACCCAGTACTTC. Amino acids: CASSEPRERLQETQYF.

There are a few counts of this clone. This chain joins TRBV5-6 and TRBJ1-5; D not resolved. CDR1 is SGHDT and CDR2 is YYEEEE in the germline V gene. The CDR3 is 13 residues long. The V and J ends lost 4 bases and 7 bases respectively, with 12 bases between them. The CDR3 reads CASSPASGQPQHF. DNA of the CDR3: TGTGCCAGCAGCCCGGCTAGCGGCCAGCCCCAGCATTTT.

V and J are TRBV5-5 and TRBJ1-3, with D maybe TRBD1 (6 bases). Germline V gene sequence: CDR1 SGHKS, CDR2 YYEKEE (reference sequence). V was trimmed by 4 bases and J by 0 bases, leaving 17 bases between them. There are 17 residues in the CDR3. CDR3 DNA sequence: TGTGCCAGCAGCAAGAGGACAGCCGCCAACTCTGGAAACACCATATATTTT. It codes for CASSKRTAANSGNTIYF.

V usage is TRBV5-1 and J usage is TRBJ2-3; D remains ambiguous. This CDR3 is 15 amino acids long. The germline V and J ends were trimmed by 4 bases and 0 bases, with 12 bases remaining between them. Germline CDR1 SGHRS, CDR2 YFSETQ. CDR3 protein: CASSGSTMSTDTQYF. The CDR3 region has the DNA TGCGCCAGCAGCGGTAGCACGATGAGCACAGATACGCAGTATTTT.

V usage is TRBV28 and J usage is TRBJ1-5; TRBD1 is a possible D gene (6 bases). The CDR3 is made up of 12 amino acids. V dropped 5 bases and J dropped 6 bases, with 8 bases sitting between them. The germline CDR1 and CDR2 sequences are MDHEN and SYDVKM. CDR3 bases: TGTGCCAGCAGTCTCAGGGGTCAGCCCCAGCATTTT. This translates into CASSLRGQPQHF. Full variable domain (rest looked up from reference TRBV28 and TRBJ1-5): DVKVTQSSRYLVKRTGEKVFLECVQDMDHENMFWYRQDPGLGLRLIYFSYDVKMKEKGDIPEGYSVSREKKERFSLILESASTNQTSMYLCASSLRGQPQHFGDGTRLSIL.

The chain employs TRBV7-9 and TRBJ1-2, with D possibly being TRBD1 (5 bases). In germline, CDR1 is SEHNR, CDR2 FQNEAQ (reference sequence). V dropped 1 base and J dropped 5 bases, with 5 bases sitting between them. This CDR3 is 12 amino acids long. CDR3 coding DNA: TGTGCCAGCAGCTTAGGGACATATGGCTACACCTTC. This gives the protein CASSLGTYGYTF. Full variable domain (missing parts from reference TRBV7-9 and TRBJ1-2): DTGVSQNPRHKITKRGQNVTFRCDPISEHNRLYWYRQTLGQGPEFLTYFQNEAQLEKSRLLSDRFSAERPKGSFSTLEIQRTEQGDSAMYLCASSLGTYGYTFGSGTRLTVV.

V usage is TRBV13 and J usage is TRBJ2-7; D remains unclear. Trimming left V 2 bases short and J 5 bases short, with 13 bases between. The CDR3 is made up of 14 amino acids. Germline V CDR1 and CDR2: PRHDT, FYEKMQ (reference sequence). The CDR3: CASSLFTEFDEQYF. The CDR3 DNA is TGTGCCAGCAGCTTATTTACAGAATTCGACGAGCAGTACTTC.

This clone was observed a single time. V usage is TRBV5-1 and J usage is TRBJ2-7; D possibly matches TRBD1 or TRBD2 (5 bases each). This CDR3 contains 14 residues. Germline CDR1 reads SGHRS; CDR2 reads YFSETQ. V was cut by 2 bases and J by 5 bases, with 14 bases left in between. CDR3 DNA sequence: TGCGCCAGCAGCTTCCAGGGAGACCGGAACGAGCAGTACTTC. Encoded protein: CASSFQGDRNEQYF.

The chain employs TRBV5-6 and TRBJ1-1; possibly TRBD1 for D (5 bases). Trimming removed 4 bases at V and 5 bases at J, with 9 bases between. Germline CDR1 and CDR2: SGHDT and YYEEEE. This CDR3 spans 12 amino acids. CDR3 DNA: TGTGCCAGCAGCCCAGGGTATACTGAAGCTTTCTTT. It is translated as CASSPGYTEAFF.

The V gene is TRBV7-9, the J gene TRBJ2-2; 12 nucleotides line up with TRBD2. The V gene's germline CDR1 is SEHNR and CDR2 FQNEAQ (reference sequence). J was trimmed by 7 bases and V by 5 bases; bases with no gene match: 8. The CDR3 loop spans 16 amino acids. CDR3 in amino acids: CASSHASGRANGELFF. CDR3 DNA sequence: TGTGCCAGCAGCCATGCTAGCGGGAGGGCCAACGGGGAGCTGTTTTTT.

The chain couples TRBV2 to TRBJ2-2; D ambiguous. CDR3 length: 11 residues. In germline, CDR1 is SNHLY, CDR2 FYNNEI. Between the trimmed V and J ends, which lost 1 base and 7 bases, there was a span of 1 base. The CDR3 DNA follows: TGTGCCAGCAGTGAAGGCGGGGAGCTGTTTTTT. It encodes CASSEGGELFF.

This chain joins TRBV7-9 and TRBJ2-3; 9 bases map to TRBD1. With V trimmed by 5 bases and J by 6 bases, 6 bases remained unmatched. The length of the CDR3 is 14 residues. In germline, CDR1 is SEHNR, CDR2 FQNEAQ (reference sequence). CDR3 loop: CASSLGQGKDTQYF. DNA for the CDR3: TGTGCCAGCAGCCTAGGACAGGGGAAGGATACGCAGTATTTT.

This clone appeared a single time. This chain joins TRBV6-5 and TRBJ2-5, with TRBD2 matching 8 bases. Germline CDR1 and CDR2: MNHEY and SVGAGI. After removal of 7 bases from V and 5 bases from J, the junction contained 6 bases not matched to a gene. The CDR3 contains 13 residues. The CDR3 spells CASTSSGGETQYF. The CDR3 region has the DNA TGTGCCAGCACTAGTTCGGGGGGGGAGACCCAGTACTTC.

The CDR3 protein is CASSGLAGVTEQFF. The CDR3 DNA reads TGTGCCAGCAGCGGACTAGCGGGAGTGACTGAGCAGTTCTTC. The rearrangement joins TRBV7-2 to TRBJ2-1, with 13 bases identical to TRBD2. This CDR3 contains 14 residues. Germline V CDR1 and CDR2: SGHTA, FQGNSA. The V and J ends lost 5 bases and 9 bases, in that order; junction bases with no gene match: 4.

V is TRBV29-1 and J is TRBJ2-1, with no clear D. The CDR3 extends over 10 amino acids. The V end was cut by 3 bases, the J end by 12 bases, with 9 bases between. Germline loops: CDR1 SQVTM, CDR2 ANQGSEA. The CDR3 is CSVDQEVQFF. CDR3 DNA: TGCAGCGTTGACCAAGAAGTGCAGTTCTTC.

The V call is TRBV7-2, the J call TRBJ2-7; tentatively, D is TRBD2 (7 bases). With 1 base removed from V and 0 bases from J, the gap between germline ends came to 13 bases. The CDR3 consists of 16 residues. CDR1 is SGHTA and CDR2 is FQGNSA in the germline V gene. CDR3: CASSLVGGVVSYEQYF. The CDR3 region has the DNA TGTGCCAGCAGCTTAGTAGGGGGGGTCGTCTCCTACGAGCAGTACTTC.

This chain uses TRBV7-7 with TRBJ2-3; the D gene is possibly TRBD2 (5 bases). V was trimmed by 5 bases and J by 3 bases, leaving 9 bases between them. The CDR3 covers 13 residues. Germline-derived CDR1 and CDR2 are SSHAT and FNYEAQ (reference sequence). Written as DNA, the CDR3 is TGTGCCAGCAGCCTGTCGGGGACAGATACGCAGTATTTT. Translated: CASSLSGTDTQYF.

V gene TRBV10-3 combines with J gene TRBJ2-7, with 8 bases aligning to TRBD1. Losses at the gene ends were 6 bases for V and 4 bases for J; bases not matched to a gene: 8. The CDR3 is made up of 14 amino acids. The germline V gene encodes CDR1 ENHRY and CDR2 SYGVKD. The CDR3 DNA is TGTGCCATCAGGGAGACAGGGGATCTGTACGAGCAGTACTTC. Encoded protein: CAIRETGDLYEQYF.

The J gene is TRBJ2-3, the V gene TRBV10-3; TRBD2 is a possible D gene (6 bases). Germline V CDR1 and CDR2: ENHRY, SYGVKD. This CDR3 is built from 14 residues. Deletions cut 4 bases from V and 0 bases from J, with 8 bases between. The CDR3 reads CAISASVSTDTQYF. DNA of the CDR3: TGTGCCATCAGTGCTAGCGTCAGCACAGATACGCAGTATTTT.

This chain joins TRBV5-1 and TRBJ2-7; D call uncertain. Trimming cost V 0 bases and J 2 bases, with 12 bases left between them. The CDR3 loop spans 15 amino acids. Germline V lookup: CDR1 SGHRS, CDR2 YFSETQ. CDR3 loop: CASSLESSVPYEQYF. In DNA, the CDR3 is TGCGCCAGCAGCTTGGAGTCGTCAGTACCCTACGAGCAGTACTTC.